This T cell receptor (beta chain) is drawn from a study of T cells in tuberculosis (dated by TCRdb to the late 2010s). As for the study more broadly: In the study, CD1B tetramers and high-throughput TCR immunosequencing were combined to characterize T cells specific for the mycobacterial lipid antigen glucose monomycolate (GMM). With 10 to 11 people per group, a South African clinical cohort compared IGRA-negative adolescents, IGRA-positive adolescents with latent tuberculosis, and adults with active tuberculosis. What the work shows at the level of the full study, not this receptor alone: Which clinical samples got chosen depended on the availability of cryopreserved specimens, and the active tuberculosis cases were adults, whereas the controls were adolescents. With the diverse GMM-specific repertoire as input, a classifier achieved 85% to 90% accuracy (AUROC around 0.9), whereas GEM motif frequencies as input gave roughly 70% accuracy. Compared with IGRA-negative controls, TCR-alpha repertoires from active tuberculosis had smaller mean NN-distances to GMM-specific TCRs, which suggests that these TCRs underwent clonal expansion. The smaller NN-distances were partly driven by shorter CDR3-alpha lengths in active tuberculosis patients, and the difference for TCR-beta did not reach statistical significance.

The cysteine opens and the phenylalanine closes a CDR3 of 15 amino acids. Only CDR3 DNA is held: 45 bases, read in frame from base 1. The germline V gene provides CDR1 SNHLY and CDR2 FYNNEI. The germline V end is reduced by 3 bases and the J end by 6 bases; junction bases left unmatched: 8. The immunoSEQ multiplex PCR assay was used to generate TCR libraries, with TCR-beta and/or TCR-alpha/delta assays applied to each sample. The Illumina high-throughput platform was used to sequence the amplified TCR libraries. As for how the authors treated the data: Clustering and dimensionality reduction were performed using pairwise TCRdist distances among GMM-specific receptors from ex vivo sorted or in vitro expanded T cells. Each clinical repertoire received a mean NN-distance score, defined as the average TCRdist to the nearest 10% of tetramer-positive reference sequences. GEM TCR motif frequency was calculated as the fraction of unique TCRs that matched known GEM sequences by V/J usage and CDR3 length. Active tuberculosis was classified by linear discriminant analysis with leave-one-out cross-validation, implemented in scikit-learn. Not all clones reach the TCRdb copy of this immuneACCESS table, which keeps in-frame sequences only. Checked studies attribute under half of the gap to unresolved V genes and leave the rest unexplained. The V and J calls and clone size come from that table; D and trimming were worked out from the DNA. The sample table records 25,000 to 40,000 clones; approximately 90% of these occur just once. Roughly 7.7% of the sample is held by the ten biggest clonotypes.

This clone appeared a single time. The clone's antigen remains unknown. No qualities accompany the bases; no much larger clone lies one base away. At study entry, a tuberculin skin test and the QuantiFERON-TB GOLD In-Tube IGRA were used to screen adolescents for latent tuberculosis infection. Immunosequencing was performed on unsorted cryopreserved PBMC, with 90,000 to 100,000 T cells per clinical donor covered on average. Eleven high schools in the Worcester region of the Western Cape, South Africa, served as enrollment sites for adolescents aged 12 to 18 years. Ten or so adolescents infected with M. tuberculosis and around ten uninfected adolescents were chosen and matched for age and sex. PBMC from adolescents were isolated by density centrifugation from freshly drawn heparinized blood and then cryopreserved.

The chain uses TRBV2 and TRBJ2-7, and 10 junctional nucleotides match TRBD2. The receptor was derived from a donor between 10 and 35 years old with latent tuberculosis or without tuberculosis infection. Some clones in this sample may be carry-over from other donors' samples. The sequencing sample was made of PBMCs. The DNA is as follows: TGTGCCAGCAGTGAGGTTGGGACTAGCGTCCCCGAGCAGTACTTC. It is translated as CASSEVGTSVPEQYF.